The 18 T cell receptor beta chains presented below share a single source sample, sequenced in a study of shared clonotypes between healthy human individuals. Here immunoSEQ multiplex PCR was the method, and the copy in TCRdb shows in-frame clones only, minus some. The sample has 2.3 million or so clones, approximately 95% seen once. What was sequenced was naive CD4+ T cells from PBMCs. Subset defined: CD45RA+ positively selected. These receptors all stem from a young man in good health. Some clones in this sample may be carry-over from other donors' samples.

As regards this clone: This sample also contains other DNA sequences that code for the same CDR3. The chain employs TRBV9 and TRBJ2-7; 10 nucleotides agree with TRBD2. Germline V lookup: CDR1 SGDLS, CDR2 YYNGEE. This CDR3 has 15 amino acids. V dropped 4 bases and J dropped 2; count of bases not matched to a gene: 6. The CDR3 spells CASSPRTSGPYEQYF. Here the CDR3 DNA reads TGTGCCAGCAGCCCCCGGACTAGCGGCCCCTACGAGCAGTACTTC.

The chain employs TRBV9 and TRBJ2-5; 9 nucleotides align to TRBD2. The V segment lost 2 bases and the J segment 2 bases; nucleotides outside the gene matches: 13. The germline CDR1 and CDR2 sequences are SGDLS and YYNGEE. The CDR3 has 18 residues. In nucleotides, the CDR3 is TGTGCCAGCAGCGTTGGTGGTAGCGGGAGAGGGGAACAAGAGACCCAGTACTTC. Translating it yields CASSVGGSGRGEQETQYF.

The chain is built from TRBV4-3 and TRBJ2-7; D is perhaps TRBD2 (5 bases). V was pared by 0 bases and J by 6 bases, with 15 bases between. Germline lookup yields CDR1 LGHNA and CDR2 YSLEER. This CDR3 has 15 amino acids. The CDR3 is CASSQDGQIGGEQYF. In DNA, the CDR3 is TGCGCCAGCAGCCAAGACGGGCAGATAGGAGGCGAGCAGTACTTC.

The CDR3 reads CASSHQGGTDTQYF. The CDR3 nucleotides read TGCGCCAGCAGCCACCAGGGGGGCACAGATACGCAGTATTTT. This rearrangement joins TRBV5-1 to TRBJ2-3; TRBD1 aligns across 7 bases. The CDR3 totals 14 residues. CDR1 and CDR2 from the germline V gene are SGHRS and YFSETQ. V lost 4 bases and J lost 1; bases outside the gene matches: 3.

The V and J genes are TRBV5-1 and TRBJ1-5; D uncertain. The CDR3 is 14 residues long. The V end lost 0 bases, the J end lost 7 bases, and 11 bases lay between the germline ends. Per the germline V gene, CDR1 is SGHRS and CDR2 is YFSETQ. The DNA of the CDR3 is TGCGCCAGCAGCTTGGACACTTCCGGCCAGCCCCAGCATTTT. Translation gives CASSLDTSGQPQHF.

The chain joins TRBV4-1 to TRBJ2-5; D may be TRBD2 (5 bases). This CDR3 has 16 amino acids. Germline V gives CDR1 MGHRA, CDR2 YSYEKL. With 2 bases removed from V and 3 bases from J, the gap between germline ends came to 16 bases. In DNA, the CDR3 is TGCGCCAGCAGCCAACCGGACCCGGGGTACAAAGAGACCCAGTACTTC. Amino acids: CASSQPDPGYKETQYF.

This chain links TRBV18 with TRBJ1-4; D is perhaps TRBD1 (5 bases). The ends were cut back, 1 base at V and 2 bases at J, with 17 bases in the middle. This CDR3 spans 18 amino acids. Per germline, CDR1 KGHSH and CDR2 LQKENI. The CDR3: CASSPRAQGGATNEKLFF. Written as DNA, the CDR3 is TGTGCCAGCTCACCACGGGCCCAGGGTGGAGCGACTAATGAAAAACTGTTTTTT.

The chain carries TRBV15 and TRBJ1-2; D is ambiguous. CDR3 length: 15 residues. Trimming cost V 0 bases and J 0 bases, with 8 bases left between them. Per the germline V gene, CDR1 is LNHNV and CDR2 is YYDKDF (reference sequence). The CDR3 spells CATSRDRGSNYGYTF. The CDR3 coding sequence is TGTGCCACCAGCAGAGACCGGGGATCTAACTATGGCTACACCTTC.

The chain has TRBV11-2 and TRBJ1-5; 7 positions agree with TRBD1. Germline values: CDR1 SGHAT, CDR2 FQNNGV. The CDR3 is 15 amino acids. V lost 5 bases to trimming and J lost 4 bases; unmatched junction nucleotides: 8. DNA for the CDR3: TGTGCCAGCAGCCAGGTCGACAGGGATAATCAGCCCCAGCATTTT. This translates into CASSQVDRDNQPQHF.

The rearrangement links TRBV12-2 to TRBJ1-5; the D segment call TRBD1 is taken from the table without a DNA check. TRBV12-2 is a known pseudogene. This CDR3 contains 15 residues. For the CDR3, the DNA is TGTGCAAGTCGCTCAAAAGACAGGGCTCCTCAGCCCCAGCATTTT. Translating gives CASRSKDRAPQPQHF.

This chain uses TRBV7-7 with TRBJ2-7; tentative D call: TRBD2 (6 bases). This CDR3 contains 14 residues. Germline CDR1 is SSHAT and CDR2 is FNYEAQ (reference sequence). V was pared by 5 bases and J by 5 bases, with 16 bases between. The CDR3 DNA sequence: TGTGCCAGCAGCCACCAGGCGGGGACTGACGAGCAGTACTTC. It yields the protein CASSHQAGTDEQYF.

The chain links TRBV7-9 to TRBJ2-7; 7 nucleotides line up with TRBD1. Germline CDR1 reads SEHNR; CDR2 reads FQNEAQ (reference sequence). V lost 3 bases and J lost 5; bases outside the gene matches: 13. The CDR3 contains 16 residues. The CDR3 nucleotides read TGTGCCAGCAGCTTTGATAGACGGGACAGCGGCGACGAGCAGTACTTC. Its protein is CASSFDRRDSGDEQYF.

In regard to this clone: Other DNA sequences in the same sample also yield this CDR3. The V and J genes are TRBV7-3 and TRBJ2-1; 11 bases are shared with TRBD2. This CDR3 is built from 15 residues. Germline V CDR1 and CDR2: SGHTA, FQGTGA. Unmatched junction bases numbered 2, after V lost 2 bases and J lost 5 bases. The CDR3 loop reads CASSLGTSGNNEQFF. CDR3 in DNA: TGTGCCAGCAGCTTAGGGACTAGCGGCAACAATGAGCAGTTCTTC. Filled out from reference TRBV7-3 and TRBJ2-1, the complete variable domain reads GAGVSQTPSNKVTEKGKYVELRCDPISGHTALYWYRQSLGQGPEFLIYFQGTGAADDSGLPNDRFFAVRPEGSVSTLKIQRTERGDSAVYLCASSLGTSGNNEQFFGPGTRLTVL.

The chain employs TRBV19 and TRBJ1-2; TRBD1 matches at 9 bases. V lost 6 bases to trimming and J lost 6 bases; unmatched junction nucleotides: 5. The CDR3 runs 13 residues. The germline CDR1 and CDR2 sequences are LNHDA and SQIVND (reference sequence). Here the CDR3 DNA reads TGTGCCAGTAGGGACAGGGGATGGGATGGCTACACCTTC. Its translation: CASRDRGWDGYTF.

The rearrangement links TRBV29-1 to TRBJ2-7, with TRBD2 identical over 12 bases. The germline V gene encodes CDR1 SQVTM and CDR2 ANQGSEA. CDR3 size: 15 residues. Trimming took 2 bases from V and 2 from J; bases not matched to a gene: 4. The chain's CDR3 is CSVEFRTSGAYEQYF. CDR3 nucleotide sequence: TGCAGCGTTGAATTTAGGACTAGCGGGGCCTACGAGCAGTACTTC.

This chain uses TRBV28 with TRBJ2-7, with D tentatively TRBD2 (6 bases). With 6 bases removed from V and 4 bases from J, the gap between germline ends came to 16 bases. From germline, CDR1 is MDHEN and CDR2 SYDVKM. This CDR3 has 14 residues. CDR3 in DNA: TGTGCCAGCAGCCCGGGACTCCTCCTTTACGAGCAGTACTTC. Amino acids: CASSPGLLLYEQYF.

Note on this clone: Other nucleotide sequences from this sample produce the same CDR3. The chain combines TRBV2 with TRBJ2-5, with a possible D match to TRBD1 (6 bases). CDR1 is SNHLY, CDR2 FYNNEI, per germline. Trimming left V 6 bases short and J 1 base short, with 9 bases between. The CDR3 is 13 amino acids. This CDR3 reads CASSLQGQETQYF. The CDR3 region has the DNA TGTGCCAGCAGCCTACAGGGCCAAGAGACCCAGTACTTC. Full variable domain (remainder filled in from reference TRBV2 and TRBJ2-5): EPEVTQTPSHQVTQMGQEVILRCVPISNHLYFYWYRQILGQKVEFLVSFYNNEISEKSEIFDDQFSVERPDGSNFTLKIRSTKLEDSAMYFCASSLQGQETQYFGPGTRLLVL.

J is TRBJ2-1 and V is TRBV11-2, with a tentative D call TRBD2 (5 bases). V dropped 8 bases and J dropped 5 bases, with 13 bases sitting between them. The CDR3 contains 13 residues. CDR1 is SGHAT, CDR2 FQNNGV, per germline. In nucleotides, the CDR3 is TGTGCCAGCGGGAAGAAGCGGCACAATGAGCAGTTCTTC. Amino acids: CASGKKRHNEQFF.